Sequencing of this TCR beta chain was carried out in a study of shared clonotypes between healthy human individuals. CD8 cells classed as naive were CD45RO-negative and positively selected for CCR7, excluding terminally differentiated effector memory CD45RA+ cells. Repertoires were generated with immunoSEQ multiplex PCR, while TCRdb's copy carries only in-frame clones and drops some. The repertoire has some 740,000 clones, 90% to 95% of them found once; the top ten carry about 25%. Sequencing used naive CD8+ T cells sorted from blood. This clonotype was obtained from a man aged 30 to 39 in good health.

This chain's CDR3 is CASSEALRAEQYF. In DNA, the CDR3 is TGCGCCAGCAGTGAGGCACTCAGGGCCGAGCAGTACTTC. The chain employs TRBV10-2 and TRBJ2-7; tentative D call: TRBD1 (5 bases). CDR1 is WSHSY and CDR2 is SAAADI in the germline V gene. This CDR3 is built from 13 residues. Trimming left V 2 bases short and J 6 bases short, with 11 bases between.